This passage covers 10 T cell receptor beta chains from one sample sequenced in a study of low-dose radiotherapy and immunotherapy resistance in tumors (dated by TCRdb to 2022 to 2024). Reading the label with the study, this specimen's time point is: after trial treatment. Reading the label with the study, this specimen's treatment or condition is: LDRT plus nivolumab, ipilimumab, low-dose cyclophosphamide and aspirin (RACIN trial). The sequencer was an Illumina HiSeq 2500. First-strand cDNA was synthesized using Superscript III and a set of TRAV- and TRBV-specific primers, so that both TCRalpha and TCRbeta chains were covered. TCRs were amplified with Phusion for roughly 20 PCR cycles using a constant-region primer together with the adapter attached to the V primers. TCRdb ran its own pipeline on the public reads, namely fastp trimming at Q25 and MiXCR clone calling, and kept in-frame beta chains. Every distinct CDR3 protein forms one entry, paired with its most common genes and DNA. The sample table shows more than 70,000 distinct CDR3 sequences, and 20% to 25% are seen once. The biggest ten clones account for around 13% of the sample.

The sequenced sample was PBMCs, obtained after low-dose radiotherapy plus immunotherapy. These receptors originate from a female donor with ovarian cancer.

This clonotype has more than one count but fewer than ten. The chain employs TRBV6-5 and TRBJ1-1; tentative D call: TRBD1 (5 bases). The length of the CDR3 is 15 residues. Germline assignment: CDR1 MNHEY and CDR2 SVGAGI. The V and J ends lost 3 bases and 6 bases respectively, with 17 bases between them. The CDR3 sequence: CASSYSYGEGAEAFF. The CDR3 bases are TGTGCCAGCAGTTATTCGTACGGGGAAGGGGCTGAAGCTTTCTTT.

This clonotype appeared many times. The chain carries TRBV11-2 and TRBJ2-7; 9 bases agree with TRBD1. The germline CDR1 and CDR2 sequences are SGHAT and FQNNGV. J lost 5 bases, V lost 1 base, and 3 bases had no gene match. CDR3 length equals 14 residues. CDR3 in DNA: TGTGCCAGCAGCTTAGGGACAGGGGTCCACGAGCAGTACTTC. This translates into CASSLGTGVHEQYF.

This clonotype was counted many times. This chain connects TRBV6-2 or TRBV6-3 to TRBJ2-5; TRBD2 agrees at 11 bases. The V segment lost 6 bases and the J segment 7 bases; nucleotides outside the gene matches: 10. The CDR3 is 15 residues long. CDR1 MNHEY and CDR2 SVGEGT come from the germline V gene. The CDR3 DNA sequence: TGTGCCAGCAGCTTTAGCGGGAGGGCCATAGGGACCCAGTACTTC. Protein product: CASSFSGRAIGTQYF.

This clonotype was seen more than once but under ten times. The V gene is TRBV6-2 or TRBV6-3, the J gene TRBJ2-7; TRBD2 aligns across 11 bases. J gave up 5 bases and V 6 bases, and 9 bases lay outside the gene matches. Germline-derived CDR1 and CDR2 are MNHEY and SVGEGT. This CDR3 spans 15 amino acids. The CDR3 protein is CASSLTSGSFNEQYF. CDR3 coding DNA: TGTGCCAGCAGCCTTACTAGCGGGAGTTTCAACGAGCAGTACTTC.

This rearrangement joins TRBV30 to TRBJ1-2, with 11 bases that match TRBD1. V lost 3 bases and J lost 7; bases outside the gene matches: 4. The length of the CDR3 is 13 residues. Per the germline V gene, CDR1 is GTSNPN and CDR2 is SVGIG (reference sequence). CDR3 in amino acids: CAWRMGQGVGYTF. CDR3 DNA sequence: TGTGCCTGGAGGATGGGACAGGGGGTTGGCTACACCTTC.

V usage is TRBV6-5 and J usage is TRBJ2-7; D is uncertain. V lost 5 bases, J lost 0 bases, and 8 bases lay in between. Germline lookup yields CDR1 MNHEY and CDR2 SVGAGI. CDR3 length: 13 residues. CDR3 bases: TGTGCCAGCAGTGAAAGGAGCTCCTACGAGCAGTACTTC. This translates into CASSERSSYEQYF.

The table lists this clonotype with a count of one. This sequence joins TRBV6-2 or TRBV6-3 and TRBJ2-3; TRBD1 matches 10 bases. The length of the CDR3 is 14 residues. J lost 11 bases, V lost 2 bases, and 7 bases had no gene match. Germline loops: CDR1 MNHEY, CDR2 SVGEGT. As DNA, the CDR3 is TGTGCCAGCAGTTACAGCGGGTGGACAGGGGGGCAGTATTTT. This encodes CASSYSGWTGGQYF.

Ten or more counts support this clonotype. J is TRBJ2-2 and V is TRBV25-1, with a weak D call TRBD2 (6 bases). The germline gives CDR1 MGHDK, CDR2 SYGVNS. The V end lost 5 bases, the J end lost 0 bases, and 10 bases lay between the germline ends. CDR3 length equals 15 residues. The CDR3 DNA sequence: TGTGCCAGCAGTCCGACTAGACCGAACACCGGGGAGCTGTTTTTT. Translating gives CASSPTRPNTGELFF.

The sample holds one count of this clonotype. A read error may explain this, as a much larger clone is one base away. The rearrangement links TRBV20-1 to TRBJ2-1, with 11 positions matching TRBD2. The V segment lost 8 bases and the J segment 7 bases; nucleotides outside the gene matches: 7. Germline-derived CDR1 and CDR2 are DFQATT and SNEGSKA (reference sequence). The CDR3 consists of 13 residues. The CDR3 sequence: CSTPGLAGNEQFF. DNA for the CDR3: TGCAGTACTCCCGGACTAGCGGGTAATGAGCAGTTCTTC.

This clonotype was seen many times. This chain links TRBV30 with TRBJ1-6, with D tentatively TRBD1 (5 bases). This CDR3 is built from 13 residues. Per the germline V gene, CDR1 is GTSNPN and CDR2 is SVGIG (reference sequence). V was clipped by 4 bases and J by 10 bases, with 14 bases between them. CDR3 sequence reads: CAWTGNLFSPLHF. The CDR3 DNA reads as TGTGCCTGGACAGGGAACCTCTTCTCACCCCTCCACTTT.